The following is a T cell receptor (beta chain) sequence with its context. This record belongs to a study of cytomegalovirus exposure and HLA in healthy donors. 13 Jbeta primers and 60 Vbeta primers were used for the PCR. This table comes from immunoSEQ multiplex PCR, and its TCRdb copy is limited to in-frame clones, with some not included. The profile shows 90,000 to 120,000 clones, 70% to 85% of them singletons. J was trimmed by 7 bases and V by 5 bases; bases with no gene match: 10. The CDR3 has 15 amino acids. From germline, CDR1 is MNHNY and CDR2 SVGAGI (reference sequence). V gene TRBV6-6 combines with J gene TRBJ1-4; TRBD1 matches at 7 bases. The source material was PBMCs. The TCR was taken from a young woman in good health and CMV-seropositive. The DNA for the CDR3 is TGTGCCAGCAGTGTGGGACAGACTAAACTTGAAAAACTGTTTTTT. Its translation: CASSVGQTKLEKLFF.